The following is a T cell receptor beta chain sequence with its context. Libraries were prepared by immunoSEQ multiplex PCR; TCRdb keeps only in-frame clonotypes and omits some of them. The data hold under 200,000 clones, with around 93% observed a single time. This CDR3 is 14 amino acids long. After removal of 8 bases from V and 0 bases from J, the junction contained 2 bases not matched to a gene. Per the germline V gene, CDR1 is LNHDA and CDR2 is SQIVND (reference sequence). These data belong to a study of control samples from healthy donors and cancer patients. The V and J genes are TRBV19 and TRBJ2-2; TRBD1 agrees at 8 bases. This TCR derives from a woman aged 55-69 years in good health. The sequencing input was blood. The CDR3 DNA follows: TGTGCCAGTTCGGACAGGGCGAACACCGGGGAGCTGTTTTTT. Its translation is CASSDRANTGELFF.